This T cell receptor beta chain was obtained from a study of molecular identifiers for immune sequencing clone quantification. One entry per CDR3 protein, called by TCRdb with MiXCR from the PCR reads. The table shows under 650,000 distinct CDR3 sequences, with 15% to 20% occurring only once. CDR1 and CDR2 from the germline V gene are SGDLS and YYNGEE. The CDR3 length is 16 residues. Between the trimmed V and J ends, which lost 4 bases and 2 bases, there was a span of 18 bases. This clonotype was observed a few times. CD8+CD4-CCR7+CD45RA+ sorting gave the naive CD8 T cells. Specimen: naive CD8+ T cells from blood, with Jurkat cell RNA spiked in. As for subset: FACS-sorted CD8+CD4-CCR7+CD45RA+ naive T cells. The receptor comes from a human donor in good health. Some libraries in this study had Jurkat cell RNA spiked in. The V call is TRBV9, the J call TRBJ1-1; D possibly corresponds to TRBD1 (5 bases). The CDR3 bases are TGTGCCAGCAGCCCCTCGGGGTCAGGGACTAACACTGAAGCTTTCTTT. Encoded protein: CASSPSGSGTNTEAFF.